Given below is one T cell receptor beta chain in context. Its antigen is unknown. This PCR relied on a set of 60 Vbeta primers and 13 Jbeta primers. Generated by immunoSEQ multiplex PCR, the TCRdb table keeps only in-frame clones and is missing some. The sample holds roughly 110,000 clones, 70% to 80% seen once. V was pared by 7 bases and J by 2 bases, with 16 bases between. The CDR3 consists of 15 residues. Germline CDR1 and CDR2: SEHNR and FQNEAQ (reference sequence). These data come from a study of cytomegalovirus exposure and HLA in healthy donors. The study's findings and limits: TCR sequences were mostly rare, though some public TCRs occurred in many donors. Association with HLA alleles at 0.05 false discovery rate was found for some 18,000 TCR beta sequences in a later analysis. For TCR beta chains, V- and J-gene trimming was later linked to a missense DCLRE1C variant. Reported findings show TCR beta sequences accurately forecast HLA-A and HLA-B alleles in most subjects.

The sample was PBMCs. This receptor was identified in a boy aged 5-17 years in good health and CMV-seronegative. The genes are TRBV7-9 and TRBJ2-3; D not certain. The CDR3, as DNA: TGTGCCAGCACCCTTAAGACATACTCCACAGATACGCAGTATTTT. Its protein product is CASTLKTYSTDTQYF.